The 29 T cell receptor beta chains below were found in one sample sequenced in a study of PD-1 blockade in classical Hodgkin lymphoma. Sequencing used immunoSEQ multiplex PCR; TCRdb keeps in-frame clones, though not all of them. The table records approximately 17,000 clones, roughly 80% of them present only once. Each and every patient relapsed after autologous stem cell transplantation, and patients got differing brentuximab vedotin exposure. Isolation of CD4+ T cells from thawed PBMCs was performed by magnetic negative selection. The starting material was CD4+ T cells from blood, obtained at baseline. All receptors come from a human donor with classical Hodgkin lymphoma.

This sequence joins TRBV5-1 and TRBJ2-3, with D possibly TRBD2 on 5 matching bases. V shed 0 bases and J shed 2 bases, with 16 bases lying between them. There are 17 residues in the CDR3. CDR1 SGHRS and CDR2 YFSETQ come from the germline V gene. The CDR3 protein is CASSLGSASRYTDTQYF. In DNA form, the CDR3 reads TGCGCCAGCAGCTTGGGCTCGGCTAGCAGATACACAGATACGCAGTATTTT.

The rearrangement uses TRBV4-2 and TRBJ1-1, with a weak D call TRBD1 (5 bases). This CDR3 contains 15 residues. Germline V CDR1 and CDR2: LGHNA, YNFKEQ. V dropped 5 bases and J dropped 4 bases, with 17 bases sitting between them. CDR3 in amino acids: CASSLESGGGTEAFF. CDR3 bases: TGTGCCAGCAGCTTGGAATCCGGGGGGGGCACTGAAGCTTTCTTT.

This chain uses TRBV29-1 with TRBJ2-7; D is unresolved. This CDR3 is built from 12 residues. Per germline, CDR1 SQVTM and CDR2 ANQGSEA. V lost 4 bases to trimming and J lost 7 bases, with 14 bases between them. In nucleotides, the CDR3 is TGCAGCGTTGGTCGCCCCCCCGGGGAGCAGTACTTC. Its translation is CSVGRPPGEQYF.

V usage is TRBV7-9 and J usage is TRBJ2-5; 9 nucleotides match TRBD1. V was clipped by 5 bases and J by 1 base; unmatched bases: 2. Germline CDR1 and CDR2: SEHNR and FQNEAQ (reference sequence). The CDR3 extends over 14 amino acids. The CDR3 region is CASSLQGAQETQYF. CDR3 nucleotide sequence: TGTGCCAGCAGCCTACAGGGGGCCCAAGAGACCCAGTACTTC.

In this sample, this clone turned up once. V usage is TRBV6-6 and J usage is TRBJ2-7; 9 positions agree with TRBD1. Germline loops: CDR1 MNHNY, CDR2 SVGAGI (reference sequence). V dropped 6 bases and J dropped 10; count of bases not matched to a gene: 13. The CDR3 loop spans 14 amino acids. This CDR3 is CASSHPRDRASQYF. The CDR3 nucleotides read TGTGCCAGCAGCCACCCGAGGGACAGGGCCTCACAGTACTTC.

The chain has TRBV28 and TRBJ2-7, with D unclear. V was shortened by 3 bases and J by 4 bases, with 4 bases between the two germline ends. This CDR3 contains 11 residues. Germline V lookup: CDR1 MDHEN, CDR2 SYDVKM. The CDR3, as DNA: TGTGCCAGCAGTTTTCAATACGAGCAGTACTTC. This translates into CASSFQYEQYF.

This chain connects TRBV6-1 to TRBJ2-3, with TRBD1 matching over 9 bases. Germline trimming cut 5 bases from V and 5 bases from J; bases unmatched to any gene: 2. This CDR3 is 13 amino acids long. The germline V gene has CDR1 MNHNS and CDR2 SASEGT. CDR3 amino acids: CASSPDRGDTQYF. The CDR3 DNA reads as TGTGCCAGCAGTCCGGACAGGGGAGATACGCAGTATTTT.

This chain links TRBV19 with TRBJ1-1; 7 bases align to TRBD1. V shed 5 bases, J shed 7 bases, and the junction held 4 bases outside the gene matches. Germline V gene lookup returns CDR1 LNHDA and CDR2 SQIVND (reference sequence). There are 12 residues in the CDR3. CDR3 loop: CASSLRTGEAFF. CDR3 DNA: TGTGCCAGTAGTTTACGGACAGGTGAAGCTTTCTTT.

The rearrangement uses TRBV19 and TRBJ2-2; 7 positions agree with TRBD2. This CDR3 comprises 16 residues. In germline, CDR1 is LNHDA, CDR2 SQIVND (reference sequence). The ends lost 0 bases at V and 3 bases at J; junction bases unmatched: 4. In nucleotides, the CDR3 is TGTGCCAGTAGTATAGACCAGAGCGGGGACACCGGGGAGCTGTTTTTT. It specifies CASSIDQSGDTGELFF. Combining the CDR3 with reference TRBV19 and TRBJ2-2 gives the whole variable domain DGGITQSPKYLFRKEGQNVTLSCEQNLNHDAMYWYRQDPGQGLRLIYYSQIVNDFQKGDIAEGYSVSREKKESFPLTVTSAQKNPTAFYLCASSIDQSGDTGELFFGEGSRLTVL.

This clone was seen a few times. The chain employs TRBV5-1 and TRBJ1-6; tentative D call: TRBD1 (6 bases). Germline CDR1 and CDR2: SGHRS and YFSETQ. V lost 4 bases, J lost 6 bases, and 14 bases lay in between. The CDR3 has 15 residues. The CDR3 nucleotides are TGCGCCAGCAGCGCGGACAGCAACCTTAATTCACCCCTCCACTTT. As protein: CASSADSNLNSPLHF.

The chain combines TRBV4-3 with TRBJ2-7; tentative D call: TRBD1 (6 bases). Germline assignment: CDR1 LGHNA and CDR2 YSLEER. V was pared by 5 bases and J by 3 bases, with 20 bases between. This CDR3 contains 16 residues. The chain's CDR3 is CASSLVFGGSVYEQYF. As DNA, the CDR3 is TGCGCCAGCAGCTTGGTATTTGGGGGCTCCGTCTACGAGCAGTACTTC.

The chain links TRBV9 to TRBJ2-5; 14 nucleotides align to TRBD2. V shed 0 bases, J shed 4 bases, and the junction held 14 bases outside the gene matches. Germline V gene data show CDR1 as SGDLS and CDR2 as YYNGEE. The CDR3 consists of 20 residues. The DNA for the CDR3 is TGTGCCAGCAGCGTAGGAGGGAACCCGGGACTAGCGGGAGTACGAGAGACCCAGTACTTC. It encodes CASSVGGNPGLAGVRETQYF.

As DNA, the CDR3 is TGCGCCAGCAGCCACAGGGGCGACGTCTCCCGGGAGCTGTTTTTT. Its translation is CASSHRGDVSRELFF. J is TRBJ2-2 and V is TRBV5-1, with 7 bases aligning to TRBD1. Germline assignment: CDR1 SGHRS and CDR2 YFSETQ. After removal of 4 bases from V and 9 bases from J, the junction contained 12 bases not matched to a gene. The CDR3 length is 15 residues.

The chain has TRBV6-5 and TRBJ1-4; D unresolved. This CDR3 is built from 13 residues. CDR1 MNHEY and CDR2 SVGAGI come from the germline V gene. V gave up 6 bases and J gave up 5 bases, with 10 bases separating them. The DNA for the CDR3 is TGTGCCAGCAGATCCGCTCCCAATGAAAAACTGTTTTTT. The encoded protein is CASRSAPNEKLFF.

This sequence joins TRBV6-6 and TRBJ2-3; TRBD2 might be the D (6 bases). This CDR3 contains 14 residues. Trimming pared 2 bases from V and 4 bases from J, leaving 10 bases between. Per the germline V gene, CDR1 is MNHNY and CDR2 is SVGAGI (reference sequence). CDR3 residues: CASSYGGNADTQYF. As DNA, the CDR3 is TGTGCCAGCAGTTACGGAGGGAATGCAGATACGCAGTATTTT.

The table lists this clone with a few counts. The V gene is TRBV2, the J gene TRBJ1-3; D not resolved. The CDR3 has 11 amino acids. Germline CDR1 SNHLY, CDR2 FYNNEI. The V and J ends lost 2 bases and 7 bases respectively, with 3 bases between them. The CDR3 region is CASSEWNTIYF. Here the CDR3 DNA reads TGTGCCAGCAGTGAATGGAACACCATATATTTT.

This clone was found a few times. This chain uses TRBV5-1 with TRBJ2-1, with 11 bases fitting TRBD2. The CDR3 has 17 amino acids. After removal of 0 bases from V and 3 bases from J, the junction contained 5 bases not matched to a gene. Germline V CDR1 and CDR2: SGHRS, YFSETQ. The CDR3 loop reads CASSLGVSGRDYNEQFF. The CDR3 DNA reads TGCGCCAGCAGCTTGGGTGTTAGCGGGAGGGACTACAATGAGCAGTTCTTC.

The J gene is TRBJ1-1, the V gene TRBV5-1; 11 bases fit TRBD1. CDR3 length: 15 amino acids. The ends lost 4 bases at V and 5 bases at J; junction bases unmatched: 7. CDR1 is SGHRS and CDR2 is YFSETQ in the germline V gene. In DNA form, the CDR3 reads TGCGCCAGCAGCCTCCAGGACAGGGGGCTAACTGAAGCTTTCTTT. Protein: CASSLQDRGLTEAFF.

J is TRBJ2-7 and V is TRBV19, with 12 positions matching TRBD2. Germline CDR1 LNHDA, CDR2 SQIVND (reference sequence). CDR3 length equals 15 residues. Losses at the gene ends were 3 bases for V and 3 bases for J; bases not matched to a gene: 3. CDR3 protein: CASSIGTSGLYEQYF. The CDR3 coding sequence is TGTGCCAGTAGTATCGGGACTAGCGGGCTCTACGAGCAGTACTTC.

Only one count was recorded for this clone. The CDR3 sequence: CASSQDRSATNEKLFF. In nucleotides, the CDR3 is TGTGCCAGCAGCCAAGACAGGTCTGCAACTAATGAAAAACTGTTTTTT. V and J are TRBV7-9 and TRBJ1-4, with TRBD1 as a possible D gene (6 bases). V lost 5 bases, J lost 0 bases, and 13 bases lay in between. CDR1 is SEHNR, CDR2 FQNEAQ, per germline (reference sequence). This CDR3 has 16 amino acids.

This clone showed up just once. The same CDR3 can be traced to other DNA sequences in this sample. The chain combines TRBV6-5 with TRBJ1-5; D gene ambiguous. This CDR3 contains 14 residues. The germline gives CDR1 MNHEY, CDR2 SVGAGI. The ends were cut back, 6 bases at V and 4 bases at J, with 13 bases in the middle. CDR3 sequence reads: CASSPGQPNQPQHF. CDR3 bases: TGTGCCAGCAGCCCTGGGCAGCCGAATCAGCCCCAGCATTTT.

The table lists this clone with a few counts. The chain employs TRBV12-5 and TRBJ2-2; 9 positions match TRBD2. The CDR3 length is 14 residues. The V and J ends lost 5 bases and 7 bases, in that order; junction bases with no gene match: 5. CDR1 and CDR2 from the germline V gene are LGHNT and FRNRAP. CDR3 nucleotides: TGTGCTAGTGGTGGAGCGGGAGGAGACGGGGAGCTGTTTTTT. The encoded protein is CASGGAGGDGELFF.

CDR3 sequence reads: CASSQDWADLTF. The CDR3 DNA reads TGCGCCAGCAGCCAAGACTGGGCGGACCTCACCTTC. The chain recombines TRBV4-1 with TRBJ1-2; D unclear. The ends were cut back, 0 bases at V and 13 bases at J, with 12 bases in the middle. The CDR3 contains 12 residues. Germline V gives CDR1 MGHRA, CDR2 YSYEKL.

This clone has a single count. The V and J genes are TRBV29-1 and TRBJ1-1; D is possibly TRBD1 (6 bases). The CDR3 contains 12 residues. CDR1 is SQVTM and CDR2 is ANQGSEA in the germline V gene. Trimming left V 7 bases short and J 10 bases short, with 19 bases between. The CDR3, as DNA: TGCAGCGGGGGGACGGGGGCACTGGGAGCTTTCTTT. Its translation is CSGGTGALGAFF.

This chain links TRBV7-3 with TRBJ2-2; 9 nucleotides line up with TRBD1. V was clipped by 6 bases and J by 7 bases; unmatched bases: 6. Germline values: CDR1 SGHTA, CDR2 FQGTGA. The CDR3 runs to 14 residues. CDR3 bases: TGTGCCAGCAGGGGTACAGGGGGCGGCGGGGAGCTGTTTTTT. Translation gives CASRGTGGGGELFF.

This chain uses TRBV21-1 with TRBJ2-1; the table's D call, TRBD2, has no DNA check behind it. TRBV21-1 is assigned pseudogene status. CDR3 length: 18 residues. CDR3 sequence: CASSRELAGGPIVNEQFF. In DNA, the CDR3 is TGTGCCAGCAGCCGCGAACTAGCGGGAGGGCCGATCGTCAATGAGCAGTTCTTC.

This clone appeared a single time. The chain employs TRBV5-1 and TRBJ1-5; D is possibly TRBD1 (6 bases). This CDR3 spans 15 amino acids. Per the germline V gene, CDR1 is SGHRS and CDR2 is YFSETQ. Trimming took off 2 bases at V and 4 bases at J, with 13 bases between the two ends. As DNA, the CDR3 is TGCGCCAGCAGCTTCGAAGGGGGGAGTAATCAGCCCCAGCATTTT. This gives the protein CASSFEGGSNQPQHF.

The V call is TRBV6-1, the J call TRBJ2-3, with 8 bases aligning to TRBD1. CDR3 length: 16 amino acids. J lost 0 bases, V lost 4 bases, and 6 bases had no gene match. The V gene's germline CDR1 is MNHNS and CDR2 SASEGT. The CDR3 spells CASSVIAGGSTDTQYF. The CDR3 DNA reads TGTGCCAGCAGTGTCATCGCAGGGGGCAGCACAGATACGCAGTATTTT.

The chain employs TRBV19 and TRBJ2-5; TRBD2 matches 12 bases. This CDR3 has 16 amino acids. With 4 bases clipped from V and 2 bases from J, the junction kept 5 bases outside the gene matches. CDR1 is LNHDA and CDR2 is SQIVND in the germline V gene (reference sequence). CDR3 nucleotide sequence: TGTGCCAGTAGTAACCGACTAGCGGGAGAACAAGAGACCCAGTACTTC. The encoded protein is CASSNRLAGEQETQYF.